Sequencing of this T cell receptor (beta chain) was carried out in a study of cytomegalovirus exposure and HLA in healthy donors. Study results and caveats: A later analysis found TCR association rates differed by HLA locus, highest for DRB1 and lowest for HLA-C.

About this clone: Its antigen is unidentified.

This PCR relied on a set of 60 Vbeta primers and 13 Jbeta primers. The table came from immunoSEQ multiplex PCR; TCRdb's copy has only in-frame clones and leaves some out. The repertoire includes 250,000 to 350,000 clones, 86% of them detected once, and almost 4% sits in the top ten. The CDR3 sequence is 12 residues long. CDR1 is SEHNR, CDR2 FQNEAQ, per germline (reference sequence). Trimming stripped 4 bases from V and 1 base from J, with 5 bases between. The sequence derives from a man aged 35 to 55 in good health and CMV-seropositive. Sequences were obtained from PBMCs. V and J are TRBV7-9 and TRBJ2-7; D remains ambiguous. The CDR3 protein is CASSSYSYEQYF. The CDR3 DNA sequence: TGTGCCAGCAGCTCGTATTCCTACGAGCAGTACTTC. The whole variable domain, filled in from reference TRBV7-9 and TRBJ2-7, reads DTGVSQNPRHKITKRGQNVTFRCDPISEHNRLYWYRQTLGQGPEFLTYFQNEAQLEKSRLLSDRFSAERPKGSFSTLEIQRTEQGDSAMYLCASSSYSYEQYFGPGTRLTVT.